The clone carrying this T cell receptor (beta chain) was found a few times. What it binds is unknown. This CDR3 has 18 amino acids. Germline V gene data show CDR1 as MGHRA and CDR2 as YSYEKL. J gave up 2 bases and V 0 bases, and 5 bases lay outside the gene matches. Primed by a sample-barcoded 5' primer and a J-beta primer mix, a second PCR proceeded for 7 to 11 cycles. TCRdb used MiXCR to reprocess the 5' RACE reads, holding one entry per CDR3 protein. The sample consists of 550,000 to 600,000 distinct CDR3 sequences, 25% to 30% of them appearing once. These data originate in a study of blood T cells in healthy people across ages. Study conclusions and caveats: Those diversity estimates obtained from one million T cells were thought to be underestimates.

This TCR was recovered from an older woman in good health. The sequenced material came from blood. The rearrangement uses TRBV4-1 and TRBJ2-1; 12 bases fit TRBD2. DNA for the CDR3: TGCGCCAGCAGCCAAGATAGGGCTAGCGGGAGGGCCTACAATGAGCAGTTCTTC. Translation gives CASSQDRASGRAYNEQFF.